The entry below gives a single TCR beta chain sequence along with its context. Its antigen remains undetermined. The input lacks base qualities; no much larger clone sits a single base away. The data derive from a study of T cell responses to AZD1222 COVID-19 vaccine (dated by TCRdb to 2020 to 2022). For the study in its entirety: AZD1222 recipients given second doses at about 4 weeks or at about 12 weeks were pooled, since spike-specific TCR depth and breadth were not found to differ between the two schedules. TCR sequencing was performed for fewer than 250 trial participants, of whom around 200 were given two doses of AZD1222 and approximately 25 were given two doses of MenACWY control vaccine. Trial participants were enrolled into age subgroups of 18-55, 56-69 and 70-plus years, which contained approximately 150, 28 and 58 TCR-sequenced participants, respectively. Results and caveats for the whole study, not just this receptor: Conclusions about previously exposed vaccinees are limited, since just six AZD1222 recipients were seropositive for SARS-CoV-2 at baseline. Participants were mostly white British and included more females than males, and it was suggested by the authors that clonal diversity may have been underestimated. In the small 56-69-year group, the increase in depth fell short of significance, most likely because of low power. Epitopes outside the regions mutated in the B.1.351 and B.1.1.7 variants were reportedly recognized by nearly half of the unique spike-specific TCRs. After two AZD1222 doses, spike-specific TCR breadth and depth were significantly higher than at day 0 and than in MenACWY recipients. No day 14 peak-response samples were available, so repertoires were characterized only after the peak T cell response. Vaccine-associated CD4 TCRs spanned the whole spike protein, with dominant responses in regions 160-218 and 743-854.

The germline V gene specifies MNHNS as CDR1 and SASEGT as CDR2. V and J lose 3 bases and 7 bases, and a span of 14 bases separates them. The CDR3, from cysteine to phenylalanine, totals 14 residues. The retained sequence is limited to the CDR3, 42 bases, with the frame set at the first base. The CDR3 regions of human TCRbeta chains were analyzed by immunosequencing. The source study handled its data this way. TCRs in the repertoires were compared against a reference library of SARS-CoV-2-specific TCRs that had been generated with the MIRA antigen-specificity platform. Breadth was defined as the fraction of unique TCRs that were SARS-CoV-2-associated. Depth was defined as the fraction of total T cells that were SARS-CoV-2-associated. Using the MIRA data, every spike-specific TCR was mapped to the spike region that the TCR reacted to and assigned to either a CD4 or a CD8 class. Log10-transformed breadth and depth values were compared by one-way ANOVA with Sidak's multiple comparisons tests. This immuneACCESS table, as held by TCRdb, lists in-frame sequences with V and J called but not all clones. Of the missing ones, under half trace to an unresolved V gene in checked studies; the others have no known cause. V and J calls and clone size are given by that table; D and trimming were obtained from the DNA. The sample includes about 140,000 clones, with roughly 90% observed a single time. The ten largest make up about 3% of the sample.

The time point tag for this specimen amounts to: baseline before first vaccination. Samples from vaccinated people were obtained from the UK trials COV001 and COV002, which included a single-blind randomized controlled phase 2/3 trial of AZD1222 (ChAdOx1 nCoV-19) in healthy adults. For TCRbeta chain sequencing, PBMC samples were collected from trial participants at day 0 and at day 28 after the second dose. The chain uses TRBV6-1 and TRBJ2-3, with a weak D call of TRBD2 (6 bases match). The specimen was peripheral blood, collected on day 0 of AZD1222 vaccination. The receptor was derived from an adult in good health. The sequenced DNA is TGTGCCAGCAGTGAGACACTGGCGGGAAATACGCAGTATTTT. Protein translation: CASSETLAGNTQYF.